This T cell receptor (beta chain) was recorded in a study of cytomegalovirus exposure and HLA in healthy donors. This clone was observed once. Trimming left V 4 bases short and J 6 bases short, with 14 bases between. Germline CDR1 reads SGHRS; CDR2 reads YFSETQ. There are 13 residues in the CDR3. Primers: 60 Vbeta forward and 13 Jbeta reverse. The method was immunoSEQ multiplex PCR; TCRdb's version includes in-frame clones alone and lacks a portion of them. The sample carries 110,000 to 150,000 clones, around 78% recorded once. The TCR sequence derives from a woman in her late teens or twenties in good health and CMV-seropositive. The rearrangement uses TRBV5-1 and TRBJ2-7; TRBD1 might be the D (6 bases). The sample comprised PBMCs. The CDR3 region is CASSPPQGTEQYF. In DNA, the CDR3 is TGCGCCAGCAGCCCCCCACAGGGCACCGAGCAGTACTTC.